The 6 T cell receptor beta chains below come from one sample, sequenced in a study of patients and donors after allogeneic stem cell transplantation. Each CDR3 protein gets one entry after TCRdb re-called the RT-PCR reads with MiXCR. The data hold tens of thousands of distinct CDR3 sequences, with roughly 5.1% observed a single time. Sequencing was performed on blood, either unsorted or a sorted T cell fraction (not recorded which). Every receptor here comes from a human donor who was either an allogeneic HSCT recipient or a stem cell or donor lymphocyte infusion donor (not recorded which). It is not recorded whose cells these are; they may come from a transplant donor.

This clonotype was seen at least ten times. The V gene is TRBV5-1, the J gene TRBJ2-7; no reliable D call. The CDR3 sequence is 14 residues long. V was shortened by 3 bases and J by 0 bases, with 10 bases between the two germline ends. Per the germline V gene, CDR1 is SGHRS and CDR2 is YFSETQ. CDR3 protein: CASSSPPGSYEQYF. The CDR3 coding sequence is TGCGCCAGCAGCTCCCCTCCGGGCTCCTACGAGCAGTACTTC.

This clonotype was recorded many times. The CDR3 protein is CASSRSGLSSGNTIYF. The CDR3 DNA follows: TGTGCCAGCAGCCGAAGCGGGCTCAGCTCTGGAAACACCATATATTTT. This sequence joins TRBV14 and TRBJ1-3; D gene uncertain. The V end lost 4 bases, the J end lost 0 bases, and 13 bases lay between the germline ends. The CDR3 is 16 residues long. The V gene's germline CDR1 is SGHDN and CDR2 FVKESK.

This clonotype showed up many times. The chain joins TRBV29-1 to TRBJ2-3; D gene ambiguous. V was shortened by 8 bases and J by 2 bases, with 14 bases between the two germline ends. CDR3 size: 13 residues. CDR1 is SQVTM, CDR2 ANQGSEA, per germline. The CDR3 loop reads CSSESENTDTQYF. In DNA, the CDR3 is TGCAGCTCGGAGTCTGAAAACACAGATACGCAGTATTTT.

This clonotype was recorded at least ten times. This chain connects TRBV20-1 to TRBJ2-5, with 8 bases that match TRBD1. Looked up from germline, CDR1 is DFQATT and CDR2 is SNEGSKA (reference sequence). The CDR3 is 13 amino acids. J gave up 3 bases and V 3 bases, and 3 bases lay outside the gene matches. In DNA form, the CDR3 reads TGCAGTGCTAGGCTGACAGGGGAAGAGACCCAGTACTTC. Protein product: CSARLTGEETQYF.

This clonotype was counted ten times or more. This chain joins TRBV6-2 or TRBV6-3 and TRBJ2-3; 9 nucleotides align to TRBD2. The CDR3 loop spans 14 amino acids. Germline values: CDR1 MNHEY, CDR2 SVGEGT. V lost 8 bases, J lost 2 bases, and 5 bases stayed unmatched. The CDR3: CASRRLAVTDTQYF. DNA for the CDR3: TGTGCCAGCCGGAGACTAGCGGTCACAGATACGCAGTATTTT.

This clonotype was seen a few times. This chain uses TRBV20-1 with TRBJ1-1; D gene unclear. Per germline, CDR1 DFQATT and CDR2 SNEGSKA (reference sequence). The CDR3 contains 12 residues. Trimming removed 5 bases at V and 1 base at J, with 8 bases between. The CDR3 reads CSALFSNTEAFF. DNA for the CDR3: TGCAGTGCTTTATTCTCGAACACTGAAGCTTTCTTT.